The 2 T cell receptor beta chains reported below all come from one sample, sequenced in a study of T cell responses to AZD1222 COVID-19 vaccine. Clones were read by immunoSEQ multiplex PCR, and TCRdb kept only the in-frame ones, dropping some. Of over 85,000 clones listed, more than 85% are singletons. The sequencing used peripheral blood, collected on day 0 of AZD1222 vaccination. The source of these receptors is an adult in good health.

J is TRBJ1-4 and V is TRBV30; 8 positions match TRBD1. CDR1 and CDR2 from the germline V gene are GTSNPN and SVGIG (reference sequence). CDR3 size: 15 residues. V was pared by 3 bases and J by 5 bases, with 8 bases of the junction left unmatched. The CDR3 nucleotides read TGTGCCTGGAGCCCGCCGGGACAGGTCAATGAAAAACTGTTTTTT. This encodes CAWSPPGQVNEKLFF.

The V gene is TRBV27, the J gene TRBJ2-7; either TRBD1 or TRBD2 may supply D (5 bases each). Looked up from germline, CDR1 is MNHEY and CDR2 is SMNVEV (reference sequence). V dropped 3 bases and J dropped 2 bases, with 17 bases sitting between them. CDR3 length: 16 amino acids. CDR3 in DNA: TGTGCCAGCAGTTTCCTGGCAGAGGGGCCAACCTACGAGCAGTACTTC. It yields the protein CASSFLAEGPTYEQYF.